A selection of T cell receptor beta chains follows, all from one sample in a study of blood T cell repertoires in COVID-19. Measured with immunoSEQ multiplex PCR; TCRdb has only the in-frame clones, and not every one. The sample carries 130,000 to 150,000 clones, about nine tenths recorded once. Sequencing was carried out using peripheral blood. The receptors originated from a human donor in a cohort sampled during active COVID-19. The CDR3 runs from the conserved cysteine through the conserved F or W. D genes are given only for firm matches. The size field is filled for only some rows; it gives once, few, many or a size class.

>once|TRBV5-1|TRBD1|TRBJ1-2
CASSGGQGAPYYGYTF
TGCGCCAGCAGCGGGGGACAGGGGGCCCCCTACTATGGCTACACCTTC
>-|TRBV6-1|-|TRBJ1-5
CASSDRYRSDSNQPQHF
TGTGCCAGCAGTGATAGGTACAGAAGTGATAGCAATCAGCCCCAGCATTTT
>-|TRBV28|TRBD1|TRBJ2-7
CATVTGIGYEQYF
TGTGCCACCGTGACAGGGATCGGGTACGAGCAGTACTTC
>-|TRBV2|TRBD2|TRBJ2-3
CASRRWTSGASTDTQYF
TGTGCCAGCAGACGCTGGACTAGCGGGGCTAGCACAGATACGCAGTATTTT
>-|TRBV4-2|TRBD2|TRBJ2-3
CASSQEKRGGRGNTDTQYF
TGTGCCAGCAGCCAAGAAAAGCGGGGGGGCCGAGGAAACACAGATACGCAGTATTTT
>-|TRBV6-5|-|TRBJ1-1
CASNGGQNTEAFF
TGTGCCAGCAATGGGGGACAGAACACTGAAGCTTTCTTT
>-|TRBV7-8|TRBD1|TRBJ2-5
CASSSDRGFGETQYF
TGTGCCAGCAGCTCCGACAGGGGGTTTGGGGAGACCCAGTACTTC
>-|TRBV6-4|-|TRBJ2-3
CASSEGGFTDTQYF
TGTGCCAGCAGTGAGGGCGGGTTCACAGATACGCAGTATTTT
>-|TRBV7-2|-|TRBJ2-1
CASSLTTSYNEQFF
TGTGCCAGCAGCTTGACTACCTCCTACAATGAGCAGTTCTTC
>-|TRBV5-4|-|TRBJ1-3
CASSYSGTGNTIYF
TGTGCCAGCAGTTACTCAGGCACTGGAAACACCATATATTTT
>-|TRBV25-1|TRBD1|TRBJ1-1
CASSDFPQGEAEAFF
TGTGCCAGCAGTGACTTCCCCCAGGGGGAGGCTGAAGCTTTCTTT
>-|TRBV27|TRBD1|TRBJ2-2
CASSLMAGGWYRGNTGELFF
TGTGCCAGCAGTTTAATGGCAGGGGGCTGGTATAGAGGGAACACCGGGGAGCTGTTTTTT
>many|TRBV5-5|TRBD2|TRBJ2-3
CASSYSASGGGLVTDTQYF
TGTGCCAGCAGCTACTCCGCTAGCGGGGGGGGCCTTGTTACAGATACGCAGTATTTT
>-|TRBV10-3|TRBD2|TRBJ2-7
CAISEWSGSSYEQYF
TGCGCCATCAGTGAGTGGAGCGGGAGTAGCTACGAGCAGTACTTC
>-|TRBV11-3|-|TRBJ1-6
CASSMRAFYSYNSPLHF
TGTGCCAGCAGCATGAGGGCCTTTTACTCCTATAATTCACCCCTCCACTTT
>-|TRBV28|TRBD2|TRBJ2-6
CASSPGGTGANVLTF
TGTGCCAGCAGTCCGGGGGGTACTGGGGCCAACGTCCTGACTTTC
>-|TRBV5-1|TRBD2|TRBJ2-3
CASSIAGSRTDTQYF
TGCGCCAGCAGCATAGCGGGATCTAGGACAGATACGCAGTATTTT
>-|TRBV29-1|-|TRBJ2-7
CSVALQPYEQYF
TGCAGCGTGGCTTTACAGCCCTACGAGCAGTACTTC
>-|TRBV7-2|-|TRBJ2-7
CASSFSRSSFPYEQYF
TGTGCCAGCAGCTTTTCCCGTTCTAGCTTCCCTTACGAGCAGTACTTC
>-|TRBV10-3|TRBD2|TRBJ2-1
CAISESGLAGGNEQFF
TGTGCCATCAGTGAGTCTGGACTAGCGGGGGGGAATGAGCAGTTCTTC
>once|TRBV7-8|TRBD2|TRBJ2-4
CASSRGLAPDKNIQYF
TGTGCCAGCAGCCGGGGACTAGCGCCTGACAAAAACATTCAGTACTTC
>-|TRBV19|-|TRBJ1-5
CASSTRQARPQHF
TGTGCCAGTAGTACTCGGCAAGCGAGACCCCAGCATTTT
>-|TRBV2|-|TRBJ1-2
CASSEEGRAYGYTF
TGTGCCAGCAGTGAAGAGGGCAGGGCCTATGGCTACACCTTC
>-|TRBV5-1|TRBD2|TRBJ2-5
CASSLAGGPGETQYF
TGCGCCAGCAGCTTGGCGGGGGGTCCGGGGGAGACCCAGTACTTC
>-|TRBV6-2/TRBV6-3|-|TRBJ1-1
CASSYAPRASEAFF
TGTGCCAGCAGTTACGCTCCCAGGGCGTCTGAAGCTTTCTTT
>-|TRBV11-3|-|TRBJ2-3
CASSARQGGDTQYF
TGTGCCAGCAGCGCCCGACAGGGAGGAGATACGCAGTATTTT
>-|TRBV6-5|TRBD1|TRBJ1-6
CASSRQGYGSPLHF
TGTGCCAGCAGTCGACAGGGCTATGGGTCACCCCTCCACTTT
>-|TRBV28|-|TRBJ2-7
CASSFQTYEQYF
TGTGCCAGCAGTTTCCAAACCTACGAGCAGTACTTC
>-|TRBV5-1|-|TRBJ2-3
CASSLVGGDTQYF
TGCGCCAGCAGCTTGGTGGGGGGAGATACGCAGTATTTT
>-|TRBV4-1|-|TRBJ2-1
CASSQGLARSSYNEQFF
TGCGCCAGCAGCCAAGGGCTAGCGAGGAGCTCCTACAATGAGCAGTTCTTC
>once|TRBV5-6|TRBD2|TRBJ2-1
CASSTTSGNEQFF
TGTGCCAGCAGCACAACTAGCGGCAATGAGCAGTTCTTC
>-|TRBV11-3|-|TRBJ2-1
CASSLSRTKSSYNEQFF
TGTGCCAGCAGCTTATCCCGGACAAAGAGCTCCTACAATGAGCAGTTCTTC
>-|TRBV7-9|TRBD2|TRBJ2-7
CASSSPHLAGSYEQYF
TGTGCCAGCAGCTCTCCCCACCTAGCGGGAAGCTACGAGCAGTACTTC
>-|TRBV19|-|TRBJ2-1
CASSIGRAYNEQFF
TGTGCCAGTAGTATAGGGAGGGCTTACAATGAGCAGTTCTTC
>-|TRBV29-1|TRBD2|TRBJ2-1
CSVQGLAGGNEQFF
TGCAGCGTTCAAGGACTAGCGGGGGGGAATGAGCAGTTCTTC
>-|TRBV27|-|TRBJ2-2
CASSLSRSTGELFF
TGTGCCAGCAGTTTATCCAGATCCACCGGGGAGCTGTTTTTT
>-|TRBV18|TRBD1|TRBJ2-1
CASSPGQGINNEQFF
TGTGCCAGCTCACCGGGACAGGGAATCAACAATGAGCAGTTCTTC
>-|TRBV28|-|TRBJ1-6
CASKVVDSLYYNSPLHF
TGTGCCAGCAAAGTAGTGGACAGCCTCTACTATAATTCACCCCTCCACTTT
>-|TRBV5-1|TRBD1|TRBJ2-1
CASSLRGQGDTYNEQFF
TGCGCCAGCAGCTTGCGCGGACAGGGGGACACCTACAATGAGCAGTTCTTC
>-|TRBV19|-|TRBJ2-6
CASSIVGGTGANVLTF
TGTGCCAGTAGTATAGTAGGGGGAACTGGGGCCAACGTCCTGACTTTC
>-|TRBV28|TRBD2|TRBJ2-5
CASSNGLAGGQETQYF
TGTGCCAGCAGCAATGGACTAGCGGGAGGACAAGAGACCCAGTACTTC
>-|TRBV6-5|TRBD1|TRBJ1-6
CASSGTGRDSPLHF
TGTGCCAGCAGCGGGACAGGGCGGGATTCACCCCTCCACTTT
>once|TRBV2|TRBD2|TRBJ2-3
CASSERGGRADTQYF
TGTGCCAGCAGTGAGCGGGGGGGGAGGGCCGATACGCAGTATTTT
>-|TRBV30|-|TRBJ2-5
CAWSSIRGETQYF
TGTGCCTGGAGTTCCATCCGGGGAGAGACCCAGTACTTC
>-|TRBV24-1|TRBD1|TRBJ2-5
CATSDHGTGGSRAQYF
TGTGCCACCAGTGACCACGGGACAGGGGGGTCAAGGGCCCAGTACTTC
>-|TRBV24-1|-|TRBJ2-3
CATRSPTDTQYF
TGTGCCACCAGGAGTCCCACAGATACGCAGTATTTT
>-|TRBV15|-|TRBJ2-5
CATSRERGETQYF
TGTGCCACCAGCAGGGAGAGGGGGGAGACCCAGTACTTC
>-|TRBV19|-|TRBJ2-5
CASSPWGRPQETQYF
TGTGCCAGTAGTCCCTGGGGGAGGCCACAAGAGACCCAGTACTTC
>-|TRBV13|TRBD1|TRBJ2-6
CASSNDRGQSGANVLTF
TGTGCCAGCAGCAATGACAGGGGGCAATCTGGGGCCAACGTCCTGACTTTC